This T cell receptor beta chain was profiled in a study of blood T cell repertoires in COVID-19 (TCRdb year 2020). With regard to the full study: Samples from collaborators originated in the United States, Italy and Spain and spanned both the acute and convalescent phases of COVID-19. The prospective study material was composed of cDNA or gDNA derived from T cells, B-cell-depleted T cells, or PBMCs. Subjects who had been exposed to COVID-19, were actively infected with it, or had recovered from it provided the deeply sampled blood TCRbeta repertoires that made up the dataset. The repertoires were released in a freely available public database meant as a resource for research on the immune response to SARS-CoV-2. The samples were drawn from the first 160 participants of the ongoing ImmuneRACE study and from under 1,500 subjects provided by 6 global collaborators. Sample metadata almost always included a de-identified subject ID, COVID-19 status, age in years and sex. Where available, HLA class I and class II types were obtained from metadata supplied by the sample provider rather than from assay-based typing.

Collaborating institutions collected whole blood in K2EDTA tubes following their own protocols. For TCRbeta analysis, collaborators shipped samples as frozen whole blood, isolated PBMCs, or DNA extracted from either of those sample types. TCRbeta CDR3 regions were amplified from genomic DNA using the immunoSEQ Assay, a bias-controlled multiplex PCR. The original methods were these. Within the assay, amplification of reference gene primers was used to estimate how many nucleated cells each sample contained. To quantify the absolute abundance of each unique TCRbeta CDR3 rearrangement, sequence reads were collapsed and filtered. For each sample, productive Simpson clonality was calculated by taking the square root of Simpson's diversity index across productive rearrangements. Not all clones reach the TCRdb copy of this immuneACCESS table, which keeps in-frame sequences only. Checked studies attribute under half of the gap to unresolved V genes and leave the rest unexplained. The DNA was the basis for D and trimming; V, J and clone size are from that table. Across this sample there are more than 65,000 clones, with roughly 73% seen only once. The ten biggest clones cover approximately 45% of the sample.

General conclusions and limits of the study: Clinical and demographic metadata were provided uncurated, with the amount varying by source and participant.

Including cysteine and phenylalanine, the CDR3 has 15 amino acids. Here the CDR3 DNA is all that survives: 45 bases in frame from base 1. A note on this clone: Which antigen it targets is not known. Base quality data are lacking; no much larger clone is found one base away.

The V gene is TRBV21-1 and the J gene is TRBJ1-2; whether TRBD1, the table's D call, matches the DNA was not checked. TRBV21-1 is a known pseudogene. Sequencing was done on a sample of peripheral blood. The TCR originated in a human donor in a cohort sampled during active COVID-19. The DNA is TGTGCCAGCAGCAAAGACCCAGGGTCTAACTATGGCTACACCTTC. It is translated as CASSKDPGSNYGYTF.